The rows below give T cell receptor beta chains drawn from one sample of a study of lymphopenia after photon versus proton radiotherapy. Assay: immunoSEQ multiplex PCR; the TCRdb copy retains only in-frame clones and omits some. This table has 25,000 to 35,000 clones, more than 75% appearing once. This specimen consisted of peripheral blood, obtained from a patient treated with proton-based radiotherapy. These receptors came from a woman in her sixties or seventies with cholangiocarcinoma. Some clones in this sample may be carry-over from other donors' samples. Both conserved end residues are trimmed from each CDR3.

>15|TRBV9
ASSIYPTGAGGNTIY
>13|TRBV6-5
ANSFSGLGNQPQH
>12|TRBV2
ASSGHDRFEKLF
>12|TRBV19
ASGDEGTNSPLH
>11|TRBV5-1
ASSLGGYPEQY
>13|TRBV5-1
ASSLGPDTHDGYT
>13|TRBV2
ASSGSLTEWGRQY
>11|TRBV6-1
ASSHGIPYEQY
>13|TRBV6-5
ASSLGGTGDYEQY
>13|TRBV7-6
ASSTLAGGVYEQY
>12|TRBV7-3
ASSLRGSYNEQF
>12|TRBV7-8
ASSFGGRGNTIY
>15|TRBV27
ASSPRTQGVANEKLF
>10|TRBV29-1
SGRQGNYGYT
>14|TRBV27
ASSPTAPWAGKEQY
>14|TRBV4-3
ASSQDLGQGRNEQF
>13|TRBV9
ASSEASGPPEEQF
>14|TRBV5-8
ASSLRETGVGSPLH
>13|TRBV18
ASSPVGLAKNIQY
>11|TRBV7-2
ASSLGSRWVQY
>12|TRBV11-3
ASSLRGSYNEQF
>13|TRBV4-1
ASSQEGSGANVLT
>12|TRBV27
ASSFSSAAYEQY
>13|TRBV18
ASSPRQGNGNTIY
>12|TRBV6-6
ASRTRDRGYGYT
>10|TRBV27
ASSFYRPDKD
>13|TRBV2
ASSSYGQGNTEAF
>12|TRBV2
ASSEQGARQPQH
>13|TRBV5-5
ASSLYRGQNTEAF
>9|TRBV20-1
SAHRTSEQF
>12|TRBV5-5
ASSSGPTTSEQY